The clone carrying this T cell receptor beta chain occurred a few times. The target antigen is unknown. The sample originates from a study of response to subunit inactivated influenza vaccine. General observations from the study: It was the authors' suggestion that each seasonal influenza vaccination recruits few new T cells.

Germline assignment: CDR1 SQVTM and CDR2 ANQGSEA. The CDR3 runs 11 residues. V lost 2 bases, J lost 10 bases, and 9 bases lay in between. A single record per CDR3 protein comes from TCRdb applying MiXCR to the RT-PCR reads. The sample shows about 520,000 distinct CDR3 sequences, approximately 7.8% of them seen only once. This chain uses TRBV29-1 with TRBJ2-1; D may be TRBD2 (6 bases). The TCR was taken from a man between 50 and 69 years old who received an inactivated influenza vaccine. The sequencing used PBMCs from blood, collected about 23 months after vaccination. CDR3 protein: CSVEREAEQFF. CDR3 DNA: TGCAGCGTTGAAAGGGAGGCAGAGCAGTTCTTC.